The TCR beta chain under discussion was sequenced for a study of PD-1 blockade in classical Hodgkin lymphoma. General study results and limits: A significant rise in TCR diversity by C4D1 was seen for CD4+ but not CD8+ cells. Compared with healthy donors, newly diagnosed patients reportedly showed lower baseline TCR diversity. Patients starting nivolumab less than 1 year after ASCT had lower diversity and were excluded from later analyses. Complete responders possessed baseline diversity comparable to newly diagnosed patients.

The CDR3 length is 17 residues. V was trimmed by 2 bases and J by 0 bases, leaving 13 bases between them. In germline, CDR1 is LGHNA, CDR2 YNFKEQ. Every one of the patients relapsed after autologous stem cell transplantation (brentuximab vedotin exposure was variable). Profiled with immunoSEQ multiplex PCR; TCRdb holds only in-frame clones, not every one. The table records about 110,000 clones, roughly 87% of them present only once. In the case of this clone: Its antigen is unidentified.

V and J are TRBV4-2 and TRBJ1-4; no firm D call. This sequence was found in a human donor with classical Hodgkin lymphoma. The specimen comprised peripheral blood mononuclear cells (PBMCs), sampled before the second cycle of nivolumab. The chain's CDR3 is CASSQSQVIATNEKLFF. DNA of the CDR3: TGTGCCAGCAGCCAATCCCAAGTTATTGCAACTAATGAAAAACTGTTTTTT.